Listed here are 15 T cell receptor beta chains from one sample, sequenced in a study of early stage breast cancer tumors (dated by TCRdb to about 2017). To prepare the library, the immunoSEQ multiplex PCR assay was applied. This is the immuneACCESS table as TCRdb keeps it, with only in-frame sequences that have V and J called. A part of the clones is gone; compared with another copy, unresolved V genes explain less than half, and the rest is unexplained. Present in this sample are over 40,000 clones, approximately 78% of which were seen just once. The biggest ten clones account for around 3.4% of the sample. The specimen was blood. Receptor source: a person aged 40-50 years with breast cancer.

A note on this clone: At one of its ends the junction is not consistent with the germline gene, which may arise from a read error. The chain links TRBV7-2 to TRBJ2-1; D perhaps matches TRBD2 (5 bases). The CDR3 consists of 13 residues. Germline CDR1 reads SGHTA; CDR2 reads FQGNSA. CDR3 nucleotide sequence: TGTGCCAGCAGCCTGGACTCCGACAATGAGCAGTTCTTC. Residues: CASSLDSDNEQFF. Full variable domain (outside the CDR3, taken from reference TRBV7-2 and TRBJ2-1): GAGVSQSPSNKVTEKGKDVELRCDPISGHTALYWYRQSLGQGLEFLIYFQGNSAPDKSGLPSDRFSAERTGGSVSTLTIQRTQQEDSAVYLCASSLDSDNEQFFGPGTRLTVL.

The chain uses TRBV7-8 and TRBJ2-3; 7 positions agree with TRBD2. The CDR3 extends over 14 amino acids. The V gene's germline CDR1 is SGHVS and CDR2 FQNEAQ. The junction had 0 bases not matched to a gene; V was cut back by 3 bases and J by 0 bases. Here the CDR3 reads CASSFSGSTDTQYF. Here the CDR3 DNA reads TGTGCCAGCAGCTTTAGCGGGAGCACAGATACGCAGTATTTT.

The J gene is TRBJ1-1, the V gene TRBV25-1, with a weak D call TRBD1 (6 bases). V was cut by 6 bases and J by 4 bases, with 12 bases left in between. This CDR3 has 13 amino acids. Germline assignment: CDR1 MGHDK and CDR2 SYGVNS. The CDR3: CASRGGGLTEAFF. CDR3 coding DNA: TGTGCCAGCAGGGGAGGGGGGCTCACTGAAGCTTTCTTT.

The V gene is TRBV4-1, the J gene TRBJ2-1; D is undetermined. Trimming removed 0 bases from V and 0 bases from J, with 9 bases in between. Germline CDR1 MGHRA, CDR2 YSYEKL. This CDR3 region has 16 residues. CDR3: CASSQDLASSYNEQFF. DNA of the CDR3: TGCGCCAGCAGCCAAGATCTGGCTTCCTCCTACAATGAGCAGTTCTTC.

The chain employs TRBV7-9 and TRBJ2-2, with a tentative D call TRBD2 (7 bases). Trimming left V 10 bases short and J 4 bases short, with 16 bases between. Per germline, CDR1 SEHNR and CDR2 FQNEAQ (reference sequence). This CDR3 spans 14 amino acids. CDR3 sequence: CATEIGGATGELFF. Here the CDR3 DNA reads TGTGCCACCGAGATTGGGGGGGCCACCGGGGAGCTGTTTTTT.

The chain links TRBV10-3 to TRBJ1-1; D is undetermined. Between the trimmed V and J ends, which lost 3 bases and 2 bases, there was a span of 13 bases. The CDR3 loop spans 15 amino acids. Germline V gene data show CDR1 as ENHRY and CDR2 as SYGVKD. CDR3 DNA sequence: TGTGCCATCAGTGATAGGCAGGCGGGAAACACTGAAGCTTTCTTT. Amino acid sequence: CAISDRQAGNTEAFF.

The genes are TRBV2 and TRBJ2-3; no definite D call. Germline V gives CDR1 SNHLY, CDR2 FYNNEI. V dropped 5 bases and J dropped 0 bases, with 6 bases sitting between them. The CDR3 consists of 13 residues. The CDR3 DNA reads TGTGCCAGCAGTCTTTATAGCACAGATACGCAGTATTTT. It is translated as CASSLYSTDTQYF.

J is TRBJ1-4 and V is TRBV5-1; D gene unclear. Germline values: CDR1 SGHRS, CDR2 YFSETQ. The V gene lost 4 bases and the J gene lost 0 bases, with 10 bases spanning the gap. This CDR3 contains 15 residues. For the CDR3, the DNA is TGCGCCAGCAGCCGGGCCGGGGCAACTAATGAAAAACTGTTTTTT. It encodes CASSRAGATNEKLFF.

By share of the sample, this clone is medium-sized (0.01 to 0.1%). The CDR3 loop is CASSEGTVLSYEQYF. CDR3 DNA sequence: TGTGCCAGCAGTGAAGGGACAGTGCTCTCCTACGAGCAGTACTTC. The chain recombines TRBV6-1 with TRBJ2-7; maybe TRBD1 (6 bases). Germline CDR1 and CDR2: MNHNS and SASEGT. This CDR3 is built from 15 residues. V was trimmed by 1 base and J by 0 bases, leaving 10 bases between them.

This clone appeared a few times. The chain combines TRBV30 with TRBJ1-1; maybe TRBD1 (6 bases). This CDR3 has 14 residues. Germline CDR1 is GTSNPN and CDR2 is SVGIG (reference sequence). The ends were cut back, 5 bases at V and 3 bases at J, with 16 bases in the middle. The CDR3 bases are TGTGCCTGGGGGGGCGGGGTGAGGGACACTGAAGCTTTCTTT. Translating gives CAWGGGVRDTEAFF. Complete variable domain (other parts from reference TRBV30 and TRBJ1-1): SQTIHQWPATLVQPVGSPLSLECTVEGTSNPNLYWYRQAAGRGLQLLFYSVGIGQISSEVPQNLSASRPQDRQFILSSKKLLLSDSGFYLCAWGGGVRDTEAFFGQGTRLTVV.

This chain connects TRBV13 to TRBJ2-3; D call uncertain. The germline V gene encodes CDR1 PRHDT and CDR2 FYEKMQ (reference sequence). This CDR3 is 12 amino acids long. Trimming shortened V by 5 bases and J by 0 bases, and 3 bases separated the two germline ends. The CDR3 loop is CASSGSTDTQYF. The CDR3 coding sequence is TGTGCCAGCAGCGGAAGCACAGATACGCAGTATTTT.

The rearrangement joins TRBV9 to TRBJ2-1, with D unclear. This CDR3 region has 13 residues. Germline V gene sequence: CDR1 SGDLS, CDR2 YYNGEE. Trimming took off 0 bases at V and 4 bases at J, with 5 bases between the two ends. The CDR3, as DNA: TGTGCCAGCAGCGTAGGGAGATACAATGAGCAGTTCTTC. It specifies CASSVGRYNEQFF.

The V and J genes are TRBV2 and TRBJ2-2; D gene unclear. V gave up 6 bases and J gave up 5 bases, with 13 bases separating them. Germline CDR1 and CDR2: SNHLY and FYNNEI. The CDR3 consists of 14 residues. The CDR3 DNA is TGTGCCAGCAGGGGGTCTTTAGGTACCGGGGAGCTGTTTTTT. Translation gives CASRGSLGTGELFF.

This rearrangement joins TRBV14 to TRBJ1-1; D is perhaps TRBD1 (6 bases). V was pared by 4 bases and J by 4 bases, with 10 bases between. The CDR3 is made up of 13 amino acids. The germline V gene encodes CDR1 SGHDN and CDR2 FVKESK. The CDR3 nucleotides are TGTGCCAGCAGCCGTATACAGGGCACTGAAGCTTTCTTT. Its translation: CASSRIQGTEAFF.

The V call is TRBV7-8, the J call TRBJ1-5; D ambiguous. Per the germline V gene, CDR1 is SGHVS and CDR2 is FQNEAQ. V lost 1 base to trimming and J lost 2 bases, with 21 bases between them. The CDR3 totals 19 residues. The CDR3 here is CASSLVSNTAGGGNQPQHF. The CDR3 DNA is TGTGCCAGCAGCTTAGTCTCGAACACAGCCGGAGGTGGCAATCAGCCCCAGCATTTT.